This paragraph reports one T cell receptor (beta chain). What it recognizes is unknown. Starting from about 0.55 ug of total RNA, TCR libraries were made with linear amplification. TCRdb re-called the reads with MiXCR, one entry per CDR3 protein. Of roughly 200,000 distinct CDR3 sequences listed, under 85% are singletons. This entry belongs to a study of healthy donors' naive CD4 and CD8 T cells. Study-level information: A new alpha primer set targeted every functional IMGT alpha variant. Study results and caveats: Reportedly, most V and J gene segments showed naive CD4+ versus CD8+ bias.

V was cut by 2 bases and J by 0 bases, with 6 bases left in between. CDR3 size: 14 residues. CDR1 is MNHEY and CDR2 is SVGAGI in the germline V gene. The sequenced material came from naive CD4+ and CD8+ T cells sorted from blood, pooled from several donors. This TCR was sampled from a pool of human donors in good health; the sample pools cells from several healthy donors. The gene calls are TRBV6-5 and TRBJ2-3, with D tentatively TRBD1 (5 bases). Written as DNA, the CDR3 is TGTGCCAGCAGTTACCAGGGCAGCACAGATACGCAGTATTTT. Its translation is CASSYQGSTDTQYF.